The clone carrying this T cell receptor beta chain was detected once. The sample is drawn from a study of blood T cell repertoires in COVID-19. Across the study: Acute and convalescent COVID-19 specimens originated in the United States, Italy and Spain. T cells, B-cell-depleted T cells, or PBMCs supplied cDNA or gDNA.

CDR1 and CDR2 from the germline V gene are SQVTM and ANQGSEA. With V trimmed by 5 bases and J by 0 bases, 1 base remained unmatched. CDR3 size: 13 residues. Source study methods: Estimates of nucleated cell counts were drawn from the amplification of reference gene primers. Assay: immunoSEQ multiplex PCR; the TCRdb copy retains only in-frame clones and omits some. That table supplies the V and J calls and clone size; D and trimming were determined from the DNA. The sample records some 200,000 clones, about 85% being singletons. The origin of this receptor is a man aged 50 to 59 who had recovered from COVID-19. The chain couples TRBV29-1 to TRBJ2-7, with 10 nucleotides matching TRBD2. Sequenced: peripheral blood. This CDR3 reads CSVTSGNSYEQYF. CDR3 coding DNA: TGCAGCGTTACTAGCGGGAACTCCTACGAGCAGTACTTC.